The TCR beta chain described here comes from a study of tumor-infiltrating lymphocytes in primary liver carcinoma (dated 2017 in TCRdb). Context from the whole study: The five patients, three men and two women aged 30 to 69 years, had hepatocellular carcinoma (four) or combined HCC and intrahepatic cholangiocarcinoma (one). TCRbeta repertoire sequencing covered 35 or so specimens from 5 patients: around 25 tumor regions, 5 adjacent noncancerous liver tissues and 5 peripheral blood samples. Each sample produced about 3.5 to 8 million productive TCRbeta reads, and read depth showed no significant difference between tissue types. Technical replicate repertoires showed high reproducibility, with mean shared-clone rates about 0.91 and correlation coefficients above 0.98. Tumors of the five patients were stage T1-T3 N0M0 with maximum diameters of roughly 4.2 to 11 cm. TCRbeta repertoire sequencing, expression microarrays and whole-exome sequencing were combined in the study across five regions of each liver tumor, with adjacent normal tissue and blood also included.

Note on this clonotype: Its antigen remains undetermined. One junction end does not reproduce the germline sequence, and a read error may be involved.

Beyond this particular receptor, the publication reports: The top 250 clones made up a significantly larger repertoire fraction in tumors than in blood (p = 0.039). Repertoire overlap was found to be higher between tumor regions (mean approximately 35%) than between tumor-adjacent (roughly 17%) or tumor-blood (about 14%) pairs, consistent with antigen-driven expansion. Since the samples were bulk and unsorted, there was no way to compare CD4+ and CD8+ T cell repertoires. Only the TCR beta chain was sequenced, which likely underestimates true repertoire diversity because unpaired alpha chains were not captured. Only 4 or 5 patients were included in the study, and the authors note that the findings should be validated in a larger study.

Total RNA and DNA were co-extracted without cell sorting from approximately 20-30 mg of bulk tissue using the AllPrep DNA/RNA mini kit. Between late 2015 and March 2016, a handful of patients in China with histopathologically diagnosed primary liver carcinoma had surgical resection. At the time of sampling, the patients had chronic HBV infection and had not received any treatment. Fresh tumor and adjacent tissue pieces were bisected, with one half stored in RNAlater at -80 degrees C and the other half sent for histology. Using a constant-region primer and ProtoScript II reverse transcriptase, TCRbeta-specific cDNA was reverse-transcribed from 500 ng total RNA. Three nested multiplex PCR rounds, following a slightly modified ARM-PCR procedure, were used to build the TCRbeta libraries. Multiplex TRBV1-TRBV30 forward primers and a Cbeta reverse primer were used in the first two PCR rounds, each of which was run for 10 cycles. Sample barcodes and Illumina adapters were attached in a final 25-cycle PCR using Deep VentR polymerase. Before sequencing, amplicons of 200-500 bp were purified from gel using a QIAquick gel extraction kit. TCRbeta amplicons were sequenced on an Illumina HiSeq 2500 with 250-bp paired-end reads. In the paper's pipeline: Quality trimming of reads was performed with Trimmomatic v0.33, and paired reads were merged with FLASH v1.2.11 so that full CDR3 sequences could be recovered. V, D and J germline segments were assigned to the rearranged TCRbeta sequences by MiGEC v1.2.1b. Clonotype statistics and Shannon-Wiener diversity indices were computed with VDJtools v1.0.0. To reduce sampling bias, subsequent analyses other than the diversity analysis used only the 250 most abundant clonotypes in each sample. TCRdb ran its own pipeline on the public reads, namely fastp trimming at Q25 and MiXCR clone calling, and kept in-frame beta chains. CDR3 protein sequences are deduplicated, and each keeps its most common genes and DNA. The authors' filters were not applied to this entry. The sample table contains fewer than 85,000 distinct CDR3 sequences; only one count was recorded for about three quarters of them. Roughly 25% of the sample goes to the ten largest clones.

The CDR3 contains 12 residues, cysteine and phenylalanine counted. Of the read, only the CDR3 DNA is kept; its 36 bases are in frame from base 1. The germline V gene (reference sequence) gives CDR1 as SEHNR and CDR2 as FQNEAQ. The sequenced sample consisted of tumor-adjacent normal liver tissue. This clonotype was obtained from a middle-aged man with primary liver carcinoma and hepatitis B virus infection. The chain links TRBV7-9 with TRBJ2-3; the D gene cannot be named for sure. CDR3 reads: CASSLDKYTRYF. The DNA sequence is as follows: TGTGCCAGCAGCTTAGACAAGTATACGCGGTATTTT.